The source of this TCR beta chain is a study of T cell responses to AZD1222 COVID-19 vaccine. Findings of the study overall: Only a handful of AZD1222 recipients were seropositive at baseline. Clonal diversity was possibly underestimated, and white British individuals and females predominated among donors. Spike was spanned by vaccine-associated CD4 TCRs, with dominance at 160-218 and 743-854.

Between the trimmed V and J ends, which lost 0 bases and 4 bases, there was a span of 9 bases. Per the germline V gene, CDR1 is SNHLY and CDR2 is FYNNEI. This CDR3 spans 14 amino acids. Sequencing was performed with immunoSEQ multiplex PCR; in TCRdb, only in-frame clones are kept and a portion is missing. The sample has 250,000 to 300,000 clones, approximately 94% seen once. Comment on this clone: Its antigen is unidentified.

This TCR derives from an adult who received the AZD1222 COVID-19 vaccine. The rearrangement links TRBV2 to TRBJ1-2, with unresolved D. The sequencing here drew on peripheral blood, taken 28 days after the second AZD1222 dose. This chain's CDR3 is CASSEATVAYGYTF. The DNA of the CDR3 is TGTGCCAGCAGTGAAGCAACCGTAGCCTATGGCTACACCTTC.